This TCR beta chain was identified during a study of T cell repertoires in cytomegalovirus infection. On the study more broadly: Recently identified HLA-C-restricted CMV epitopes were used, and well-studied HLA-B-restricted CMV epitopes were used as well. It can be stated that public TCR beta signatures indicated CMV infection as well as a matching HLA type.

MiXCR, applied by TCRdb to the reads, yields one record per CDR3 protein. The data contain 450,000 to 600,000 distinct CDR3 sequences, 33% of them singletons. The CDR3 extends over 15 amino acids. The germline CDR1 and CDR2 sequences are SGHRS and YFSETQ. V was shortened by 4 bases and J by 7 bases, with 15 bases between the two germline ends. Study-wide results and caveats: The ex vivo response showed dominance by HLA-C-restricted CMV-specific TCR beta clonotypes. Totalled public TCR beta family frequency picked out people who carried CMV plus the relevant HLA.

This clonotype was counted between two and nine times. Its antigen is currently unknown. This clonotype originated in a human donor in good health (CMV status not recorded). Some clones in this sample may be carry-over from other donors' samples. This rearrangement joins TRBV5-1 to TRBJ2-6; perhaps D is TRBD1 or TRBD2 (5 bases each). The sequenced sample was cultured PBMCs, obtained from culture after CMV antigen stimulation. The CDR3 loop reads CASSTTVGVANVLTF. CDR3 bases: TGCGCCAGCAGCACGACCGTGGGGGTAGCCAACGTCCTGACTTTC.